What follows are 5 T cell receptor beta chains derived from one specimen sequenced in a study of T cells after yellow fever vaccination. TCRdb recomputed calls from the 5' RACE reads with MiXCR, one row per CDR3 protein. This sample has about 210,000 distinct CDR3 sequences; 3% to 4% occur once, and the top ten carry around 3%. Sequencing used CD4+ T cells sorted from PBMCs, obtained 10 days after the yellow fever booster vaccination. Receptors originate from a man aged 18 to 29 who received the YFV17D yellow fever vaccine.

This clonotype came up many times. This chain joins TRBV7-2 and TRBJ2-2, with a possible D match to TRBD2 (6 bases). V dropped 8 bases and J dropped 7 bases, with 17 bases sitting between them. Germline-derived CDR1 and CDR2 are SGHTA and FQGNSA. The CDR3 contains 14 residues. The DNA of the CDR3 is TGTGCCAGCGGCGGGAACGCCGGGGGCGGGGAGCTGTTTTTT. This gives the protein CASGGNAGGGELFF.

Only a few counts were recorded for this clonotype. V and J are TRBV4-3 and TRBJ2-2; 9 positions agree with TRBD1. The CDR3 covers 14 residues. J gave up 7 bases and V 4 bases, and 4 bases lay outside the gene matches. Per germline, CDR1 LGHNA and CDR2 YSLEER. The CDR3: CASSRQGDGGELFF. CDR3 DNA: TGCGCCAGCAGCCGACAGGGGGATGGCGGGGAGCTGTTTTTT.

This clonotype was seen many times. The genes are TRBV7-8 and TRBJ2-1; D gene ambiguous. Trimming left V 1 base short and J 8 bases short, with 9 bases between. The CDR3 is 13 amino acids. In germline, CDR1 is SGHVS, CDR2 FQNEAQ. The DNA of the CDR3 is TGTGCCAGCAGCTTAGTGCAAGACGATGAGCAGTTCTTC. Translating gives CASSLVQDDEQFF.

The chain combines TRBV6-5 with TRBJ1-5, with a possible D match to TRBD1 (5 bases). The length of the CDR3 is 15 residues. V was pared by 4 bases and J by 1 base, with 11 bases between. CDR1 is MNHEY, CDR2 SVGAGI, per germline. The CDR3 DNA is TGTGCCAGCAGTTCCTTCAGGGACAGCAATCAGCCCCAGCATTTT. Translated: CASSSFRDSNQPQHF.

This clonotype was seen at least ten times. V and J are TRBV7-3 and TRBJ1-2, with D tentatively TRBD1 (5 bases). The germline gives CDR1 SGHTA, CDR2 FQGTGA. The ends were cut back, 8 bases at V and 8 bases at J, with 18 bases in the middle. The CDR3 totals 13 residues. CDR3 sequence reads: CASAGEGRTGYTF. CDR3 nucleotide sequence: TGTGCCAGCGCCGGTGAGGGGAGAACGGGCTACACCTTC.